This TCR beta chain derives from a study of blood T cell repertoires in COVID-19. The overall study: COVID-19 samples from acute and convalescent phases originated in the United States, Italy and Spain. The analysed material was cDNA or gDNA that came from T cells, B-cell-depleted T cells, or PBMCs.

In the authors' methods: Counts of nucleated cells, estimated from reference gene primer amplification, were obtained. Sequencing was performed with immunoSEQ multiplex PCR; in TCRdb, only in-frame clones are kept and a portion is missing. D and trimming were read from the DNA, whereas the V and J calls and clone size are those reported in that table. Of some 110,000 clones listed, 70% to 90% are singletons. CDR3 size: 13 residues. Losses at the gene ends were 4 bases for V and 13 bases for J; bases not matched to a gene: 6. The clonotype comes from a man aged 70 or older who had recovered from COVID-19. The material sequenced was peripheral blood. The chain links TRBV12-3 or TRBV12-4 to TRBJ1-6; 8 nucleotides line up with TRBD1. CDR3 coding DNA: TGTGCCAGCAGTTGGGACAGGACTACGCCCCTCCACTTT. Amino acids: CASSWDRTTPLHF.